The 7 T cell receptor beta chains reported below all come from one sample, sequenced in a study of Ad26.COV2.S vaccination and SARS-CoV-2 variants. Here immunoSEQ multiplex PCR was the method, and the copy in TCRdb shows in-frame clones only, minus some. This sample carries 6,500 to 7,000 clones, over 80% of them seen once, and the ten largest clones take 25% to 35%. The source material was peripheral blood, sampled after recovery from COVID-19. These receptors came from a human donor who had recovered from COVID-19.

The chain employs TRBV10-3 and TRBJ1-4; a possible D gene is TRBD1 (6 bases). The CDR3 spans 16 residues. Trimming stripped 0 bases from V and 4 bases from J, with 12 bases between. Looked up from germline, CDR1 is ENHRY and CDR2 is SYGVKD. The CDR3 loop is CAISESRGGINEKLFF. CDR3 DNA: TGTGCCATCAGTGAGTCCAGAGGGGGGATTAATGAAAAACTGTTTTTT.

This sequence joins TRBV11-2 and TRBJ2-7, with TRBD1 matching over 9 bases. The CDR3 runs to 15 residues. The V gene end was trimmed by 5 bases and the J gene end by 3 bases; junction bases not matched to a gene: 8. Germline CDR1 reads SGHAT; CDR2 reads FQNNGV. The DNA for the CDR3 is TGTGCCAGCAGCGTGCCGGGACAGGGAAGCTACGAGCAGTACTTC. It yields the protein CASSVPGQGSYEQYF.

A single count supports this clone. The rearrangement joins TRBV6-6 to TRBJ1-3; D remains unclear. In germline, CDR1 is MNHNY, CDR2 SVGAGI (reference sequence). The CDR3 covers 14 residues. The V end lost 4 bases, the J end lost 4 bases, and 11 bases lay between the germline ends. The CDR3 DNA sequence: TGTGCCAGCAGTTCCCCTCCGATGGGAAACACCATATATTTT. The encoded protein is CASSSPPMGNTIYF.

V and J are TRBV27 and TRBJ1-6, with D tentatively TRBD1 (5 bases). Trimming took off 4 bases at V and 0 bases at J, with 16 bases between the two ends. The CDR3 contains 18 residues. Germline assignment: CDR1 MNHEY and CDR2 SMNVEV (reference sequence). This chain's CDR3 is CASSYAVGPSSYNSPLHF. In DNA form, the CDR3 reads TGTGCCAGCAGTTACGCCGTGGGACCGAGCTCCTATAATTCACCCCTCCACTTT.

The V call is TRBV19, the J call TRBJ2-2; D gene unclear. Trimming removed 7 bases at V and 0 bases at J, with 9 bases between. CDR1 LNHDA and CDR2 SQIVND come from the germline V gene (reference sequence). The CDR3 is 14 residues long. Here the CDR3 reads CASNENANTGELFF. DNA for the CDR3: TGTGCCAGTAATGAGAACGCGAACACCGGGGAGCTGTTTTTT.

The chain links TRBV28 to TRBJ2-2, with unresolved D. With 3 bases removed from V and 0 bases from J, the gap between germline ends came to 5 bases. The V gene's germline CDR1 is MDHEN and CDR2 SYDVKM. The length of the CDR3 is 14 residues. This CDR3 is CASSLGPNTGELFF. CDR3 DNA sequence: TGTGCCAGCAGTTTGGGCCCGAACACCGGGGAGCTGTTTTTT.

The J gene is TRBJ2-2, the V gene TRBV19, with TRBD1 as a possible D gene (6 bases). Trimming took off 3 bases at V and 1 base at J, with 12 bases between the two ends. Germline V gene data show CDR1 as LNHDA and CDR2 as SQIVND (reference sequence). The CDR3 consists of 16 residues. The CDR3 nucleotides are TGTGCCAGTAGTATCCGAGGGACAAAGAACACCGGGGAGCTGTTTTTT. This sequence encodes CASSIRGTKNTGELFF. The whole variable domain, remainder taken from reference TRBV19 and TRBJ2-2, is DGGITQSPKYLFRKEGQNVTLSCEQNLNHDAMYWYRQDPGQGLRLIYYSQIVNDFQKGDIAEGYSVSREKKESFPLTVTSAQKNPTAFYLCASSIRGTKNTGELFFGEGSRLTVL.